This is a list of T cell receptor beta chains from one sample in a study of identical twins. One entry per CDR3 protein, called by TCRdb with MiXCR from the 5' RACE reads. Of around 670,000 distinct CDR3 sequences listed, roughly 6% are singletons. What was sequenced was naive T cells sorted from blood. All receptors come from a man aged 18 to 29 in good health. Both conserved end residues are part of each CDR3. D genes are given only for firm matches. Only part of the rows carry a size: once, few, many, or a class if the clone is expanded.

d_call	v_call	j_call	clone_size	cdr3_nt	cdr3_aa
NA	TRBV6-5	TRBJ1-2	many	TGTGCCAGCAGTTACTCTCGCAGGGTTGGCTATGGCTACACCTTC	CASSYSRRVGYGYTF
NA	TRBV6-5	TRBJ1-1	few	TGTGCCAGCAGTTACTCGGCCCAGGGAGGGACTGAAGCTTTCTTT	CASSYSAQGGTEAFF
TRBD2	TRBV4-2	TRBJ2-5	NA	TGTGCCAGCAGCCACGGGACTAGCGGGAGATCTCGGGAGACCCAGTACTTC	CASSHGTSGRSRETQYF
NA	TRBV20-1	TRBJ1-2	few	TGCAGTGCTAGACGCGGAGAGATCTATGGCTACACCTTC	CSARRGEIYGYTF
NA	TRBV20-1	TRBJ1-1	many	TGCAGTGCGTGGGTCGGTGGGGGTGAAGCTTTCTTT	CSAWVGGGEAFF
TRBD1	TRBV6-1	TRBJ2-3	NA	TGTGCCAGCAGTACGGACAGGGGGAGGACAGATACGCAGTATTTT	CASSTDRGRTDTQYF
NA	TRBV6-1	TRBJ2-3	few	TGTGCCAGCAGTCAAGGGATCGTCACAGATACGCAGTATTTT	CASSQGIVTDTQYF
NA	TRBV28	TRBJ2-3	many	TGTGCCAGCAGCGCAGGACGAAATACGCAGTATTTT	CASSAGRNTQYF
NA	TRBV5-5	TRBJ1-1	few	TGTGCCAGCAGCTCGGGATTGGCGAACACTGAAGCTTTCTTT	CASSSGLANTEAFF
NA	TRBV20-1	TRBJ2-1	NA	TGCAGTGCTAGATTTTCGGGCGGGAATGAGCAGTTCTTC	CSARFSGGNEQFF
NA	TRBV27	TRBJ2-7	few	TGTGCCAGCAGTCCGCTAGGGGGTCCCTACGAGCAGTACTTC	CASSPLGGPYEQYF
NA	TRBV7-9	TRBJ2-7	many	TGTGCCAGCAGCTTGGAAGGTCACTACGAGCAGTACTTC	CASSLEGHYEQYF
NA	TRBV7-9	TRBJ2-3	many	TGTGCCAGCAGCTTCCAGCGAGGTACGCAGTATTTT	CASSFQRGTQYF
TRBD2	TRBV15	TRBJ2-1	many	TGTGCCACCGCCACGCGGGAGGCCGAGCAGTTCTTC	CATATREAEQFF
NA	TRBV5-1	TRBJ1-2	many	TGCGCCAGCAGCTTGGCCTCGGAGGATGGCTACACCTTC	CASSLASEDGYTF
TRBD2	TRBV20-1	TRBJ2-4	many	TGCAGTGCTAGTCTTCATATAGCGGGAGAGGCCGTCATTCAGTACTTC	CSASLHIAGEAVIQYF
TRBD2	TRBV27	TRBJ2-7	many	TGTGCCAGCGGGCTCGGGGGGTACTACGAGCAGTACTTC	CASGLGGYYEQYF
TRBD2	TRBV5-5	TRBJ2-1	few	TGTGCCAGCAGCCTTGCTGGCCTAGCGGGGCCGTCCTACAATGAGCAGTTCTTC	CASSLAGLAGPSYNEQFF
NA	TRBV3-1	TRBJ1-1	NA	TGTGCCAGCAGCCAAGGACAGCCGAACACTGAAGCTTTCTTT	CASSQGQPNTEAFF
TRBD1	TRBV5-1	TRBJ2-5	many	TGCGCCAGCAGCGGGGGGACAGGATTACAAGAGACCCAGTACTTC	CASSGGTGLQETQYF
NA	TRBV5-6	TRBJ2-7	many	TGTGCCAGCAGCAGTACTCCCGCCGACTACGAGCAGTACTTC	CASSSTPADYEQYF
TRBD1	TRBV7-8	TRBJ2-2	few	TGTGCCAGCAGCTTAGACCGGACAGGGGAGAACACCGGGGAGCTGTTTTTT	CASSLDRTGENTGELFF
NA	TRBV7-2	TRBJ2-7	many	TGTGCCAGCAGTCAGGGGGCGGGAGAAAACTACGAGCAGTACTTC	CASSQGAGENYEQYF